The sequence of this TCR beta chain was determined in a study of identical twins. Germline V gene sequence: CDR1 LGHNA, CDR2 YNFKEQ. There are 14 residues in the CDR3. Trimming cost V 5 bases and J 5 bases, with 15 bases left between them. TCRdb recomputed calls from the 5' RACE reads with MiXCR, one row per CDR3 protein. The sample lists about 250,000 distinct CDR3 sequences, roughly an eighth occurring once. Sequencing input: memory (CD45RO+) T cells sorted from blood. This clonotype was sampled from a young woman in good health. This chain uses TRBV4-2 with TRBJ2-5, with D perhaps TRBD2 (5 bases). CDR3 residues: CASSSRGSRETQYF. Written as DNA, the CDR3 is TGTGCCAGCAGCTCCCGGGGTAGCAGGGAGACCCAGTACTTC.